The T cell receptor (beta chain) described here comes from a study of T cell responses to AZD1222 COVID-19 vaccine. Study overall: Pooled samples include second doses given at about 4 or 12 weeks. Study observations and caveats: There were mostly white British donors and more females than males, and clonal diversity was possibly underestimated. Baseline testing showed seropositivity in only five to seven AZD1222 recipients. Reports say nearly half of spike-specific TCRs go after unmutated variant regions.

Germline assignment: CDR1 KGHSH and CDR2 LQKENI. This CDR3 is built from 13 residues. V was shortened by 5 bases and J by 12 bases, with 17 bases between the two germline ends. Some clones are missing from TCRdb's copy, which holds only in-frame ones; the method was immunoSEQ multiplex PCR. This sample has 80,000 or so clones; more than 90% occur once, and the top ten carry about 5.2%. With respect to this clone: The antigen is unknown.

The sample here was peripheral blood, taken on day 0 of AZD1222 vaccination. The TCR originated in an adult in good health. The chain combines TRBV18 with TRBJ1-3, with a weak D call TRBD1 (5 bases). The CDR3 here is CASSATPQADIYF. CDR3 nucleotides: TGTGCCAGCTCAGCCACCCCACAGGCTGACATATATTTT.